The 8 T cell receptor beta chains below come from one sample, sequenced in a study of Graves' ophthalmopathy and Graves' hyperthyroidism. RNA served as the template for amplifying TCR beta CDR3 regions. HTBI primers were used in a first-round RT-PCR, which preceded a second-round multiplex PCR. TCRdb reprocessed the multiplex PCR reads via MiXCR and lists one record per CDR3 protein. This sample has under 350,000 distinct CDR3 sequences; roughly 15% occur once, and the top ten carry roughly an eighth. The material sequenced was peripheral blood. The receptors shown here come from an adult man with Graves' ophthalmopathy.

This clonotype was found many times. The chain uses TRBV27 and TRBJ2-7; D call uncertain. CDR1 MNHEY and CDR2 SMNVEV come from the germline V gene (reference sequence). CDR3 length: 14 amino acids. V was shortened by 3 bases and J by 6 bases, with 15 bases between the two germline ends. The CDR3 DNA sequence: TGTGCCAGCAGTTTTTCGGCAGGTCGGCTCGAGCAGTACTTC. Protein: CASSFSAGRLEQYF.

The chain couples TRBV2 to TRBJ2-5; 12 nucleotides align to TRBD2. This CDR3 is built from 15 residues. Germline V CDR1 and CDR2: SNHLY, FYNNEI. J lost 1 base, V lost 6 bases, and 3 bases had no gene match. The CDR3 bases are TGTGCCAGCAGCGAGACTAGCGGGGGCCAAGAGACCCAGTACTTC. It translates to CASSETSGGQETQYF. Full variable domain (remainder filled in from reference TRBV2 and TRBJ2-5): EPEVTQTPSHQVTQMGQEVILRCVPISNHLYFYWYRQILGQKVEFLVSFYNNEISEKSEIFDDQFSVERPDGSNFTLKIRSTKLEDSAMYFCASSETSGGQETQYFGPGTRLLVL.

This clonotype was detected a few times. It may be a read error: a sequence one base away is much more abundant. CDR3 residues: CVSIGRGGNGTEAFF. CDR3 DNA sequence: TGTGTCAGTATCGGAAGGGGGGGGAACGGGACTGAAGCTTTCTTT. This chain joins TRBV19 and TRBJ1-1, with a tentative D call TRBD1 (6 bases). CDR1 and CDR2 from the germline V gene are LNHDA and SQIVND (reference sequence). The CDR3 has 15 residues. Full variable domain (remainder filled in from reference TRBV19 and TRBJ1-1): DGGITQSPKYLFRKEGQNVTLSCEQNLNHDAMYWYRQDPGQGLRLIYYSQIVNDFQKGDIAEGYSVSREKKESFPLTVTSAQKNPTAFYLCVSIGRGGNGTEAFFGQGTRLTVV.

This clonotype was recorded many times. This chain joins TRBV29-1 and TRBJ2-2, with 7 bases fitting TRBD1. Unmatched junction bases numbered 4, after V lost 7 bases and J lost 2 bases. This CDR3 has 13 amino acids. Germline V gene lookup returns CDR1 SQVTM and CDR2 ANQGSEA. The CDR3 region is CSGRQGNTGELFF. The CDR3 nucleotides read TGCAGCGGCCGACAGGGTAACACCGGGGAGCTGTTTTTT.

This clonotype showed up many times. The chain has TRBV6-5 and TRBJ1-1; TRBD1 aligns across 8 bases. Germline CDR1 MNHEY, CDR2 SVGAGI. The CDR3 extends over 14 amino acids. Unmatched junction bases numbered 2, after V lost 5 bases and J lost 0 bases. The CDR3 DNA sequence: TGTGCCAGCAGTAGGGGACAGGTGAACACTGAAGCTTTCTTT. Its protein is CASSRGQVNTEAFF.

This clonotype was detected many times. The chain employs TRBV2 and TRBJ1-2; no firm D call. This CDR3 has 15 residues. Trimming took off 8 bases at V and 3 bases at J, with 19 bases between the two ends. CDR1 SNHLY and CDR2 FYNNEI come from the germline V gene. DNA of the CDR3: TGTGCCAGCGGGAGAGGTGGGGTGGAAGACTATGGCTACACCTTC. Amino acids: CASGRGGVEDYGYTF.

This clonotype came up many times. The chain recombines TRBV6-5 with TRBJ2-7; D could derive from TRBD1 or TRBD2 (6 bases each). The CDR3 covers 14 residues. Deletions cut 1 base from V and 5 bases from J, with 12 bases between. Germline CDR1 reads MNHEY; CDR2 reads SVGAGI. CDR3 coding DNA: TGTGCCAGCAGTTACTACGACAGGAGGGACGAGCAGTACTTC. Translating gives CASSYYDRRDEQYF.

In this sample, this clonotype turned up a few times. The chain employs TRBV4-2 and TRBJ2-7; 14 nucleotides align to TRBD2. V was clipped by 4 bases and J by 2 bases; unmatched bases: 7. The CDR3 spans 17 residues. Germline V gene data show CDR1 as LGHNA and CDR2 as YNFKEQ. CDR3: CASSRLAGGPAAYEQYF. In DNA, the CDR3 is TGTGCCAGCAGCCGACTAGCGGGAGGGCCGGCGGCCTACGAGCAGTACTTC.